Listed here are 5 T cell receptor beta chains from one sample, sequenced in a study of T cells in Graves' hyperthyroidism and ophthalmopathy. Amplified TCR beta CDR3 regions came from RNA transcripts. Primed by the HTBI set, a first-round RT-PCR was run on the TCR CDR3. TCRdb re-analysed the multiplex PCR reads in MiXCR, keeping a single row per CDR3 protein. In the table there are around 56,000 distinct CDR3 sequences, approximately 57% of which are singletons. Sequenced: blood. These receptors were taken from a woman aged 55-70 years with Graves' ophthalmopathy.

This clonotype is termed medium-sized. The chain combines TRBV2 with TRBJ2-7; TRBD2 is a possible D gene (5 bases). V was pared by 6 bases and J by 9 bases, with 18 bases between. From germline, CDR1 is SNHLY and CDR2 FYNNEI. The CDR3 has 13 amino acids. In nucleotides, the CDR3 is TGTGCCAGCAGCTACGGAGGAAGGGAACGGCAGTACTTC. It codes for CASSYGGRERQYF.

This clonotype was detected ten times or more. The chain employs TRBV2 and TRBJ2-2; D is uncertain. Trimming stripped 3 bases from V and 6 bases from J, with 14 bases between. CDR1 SNHLY and CDR2 FYNNEI come from the germline V gene. The CDR3 runs 15 residues. In DNA, the CDR3 is TGTGCCAGCAGTGACCTGGGGATTAGAGCCGGGGAGCTGTTTTTT. As protein: CASSDLGIRAGELFF.

This sequence joins TRBV29-1 and TRBJ2-6; no clear D gene. CDR1 and CDR2 (germline): SQVTM, ANQGSEA. The length of the CDR3 is 12 residues. Between the trimmed V and J ends, which lost 4 bases and 3 bases, there was a span of 4 bases. The CDR3 DNA reads as TGCAGCGTTGTAGATGGGGCCAACGTCCTGACTTTC. Its translation is CSVVDGANVLTF.

This clonotype was picked up many times. The chain links TRBV12-3 or TRBV12-4 to TRBJ2-3; 7 nucleotides align to TRBD1. CDR3 length: 16 amino acids. The J segment lost 2 bases and the V segment lost 7 bases, leaving 12 bases of the junction unmatched. CDR3 DNA: TGTGCCAGCACCGCGACAGGGATTTGGCTCACAGATACGCAGTATTTT. It is translated as CASTATGIWLTDTQYF.

The chain joins TRBV5-1 to TRBJ1-4, with a possible D match to TRBD1 (6 bases). V lost 0 bases and J 8 bases, leaving 17 bases between the germline ends. CDR1 is SGHRS and CDR2 is YFSETQ in the germline V gene. The CDR3 is 16 amino acids. CDR3 residues: CASSLETVTGGEKLFF. CDR3 in DNA: TGCGCCAGCAGCTTGGAGACGGTCACCGGGGGCGAAAAACTGTTTTTT.